Presented here are 20 T cell receptor beta chains from one specimen sequenced in a study of T-cell reconstitution after alpha-beta-depleted transplantation in children. TCRbeta library construction was performed incorporating unique molecular identifiers. TCRdb reprocessed the PCR reads with MiXCR, giving one entry per CDR3 protein. The data contain approximately 170,000 distinct CDR3 sequences, around 10% of them singletons. The sequencing used PBMCs, collected before TCRalphabeta/CD19-depleted stem cell transplant. Receptor source: a boy younger than 10 with acute myeloid leukemia, due to receive a stem cell transplant.

This clonotype was observed at least ten times. The chain has TRBV27 and TRBJ2-2, with 10 bases fitting TRBD2. In germline, CDR1 is MNHEY, CDR2 SMNVEV (reference sequence). This CDR3 region has 16 residues. The trim removed 6 bases at V and 1 base at J, leaving 5 bases unmatched. For the CDR3, the DNA is TGTGCCAGCAGACTATCTAGCGGGGGGAACACCGGGGAGCTGTTTTTT. Its protein product is CASRLSSGGNTGELFF.

The table lists this clonotype with many counts. The chain is built from TRBV6-5 and TRBJ1-2, with 8 bases matching TRBD1. Germline V CDR1 and CDR2: MNHEY, SVGAGI. The CDR3 totals 14 residues. The V gene end was trimmed by 2 bases and the J gene end by 8 bases; junction bases not matched to a gene: 7. The CDR3 region is CASSYLDRATGYTF. CDR3 in DNA: TGTGCCAGCAGTTACCTGGACAGGGCGACCGGCTACACCTTC.

This clonotype was observed at least ten times. The chain joins TRBV12-3 or TRBV12-4 to TRBJ2-5; D possibly corresponds to TRBD1 (5 bases). Trimming shortened V by 1 base and J by 6 bases, and 12 bases separated the two germline ends. This CDR3 is 14 amino acids long. The DNA of the CDR3 is TGTGCCAGCAGTTTAGGGCAGGGAATAAAGACCCAGTACTTC. Protein product: CASSLGQGIKTQYF.

This clonotype was seen repeatedly, ten times or more. This rearrangement joins TRBV20-1 to TRBJ2-3; D gene uncertain. Trimming shortened V by 2 bases and J by 3 bases, and 12 bases separated the two germline ends. This CDR3 is 14 amino acids long. Germline-derived CDR1 and CDR2 are DFQATT and SNEGSKA (reference sequence). CDR3 coding DNA: TGCAGTGCTAGAACCAGGACGGTGACAGATACGCAGTATTTT. This translates into CSARTRTVTDTQYF.

This clonotype has more than one count but fewer than ten. This chain connects TRBV11-3 to TRBJ2-3, with 14 positions matching TRBD2. Trimming cost V 5 bases and J 2 bases; bases outside gene matches: 6. Germline CDR1 SGHNT, CDR2 YENEEA. This CDR3 spans 17 amino acids. Here the CDR3 DNA reads TGTGCCAGCAGCCCCGGGACTAGCGGGAGATACACAGATACGCAGTATTTT. Amino acids: CASSPGTSGRYTDTQYF.

This clonotype was detected ten times or more. The V gene is TRBV7-2, the J gene TRBJ2-7; either TRBD1 or TRBD2 may fit D (6 bases each). The germline V gene encodes CDR1 SGHTA and CDR2 FQGNSA. V lost 1 base and J lost 0, with 10 bases in between. This CDR3 is built from 15 residues. The DNA for the CDR3 is TGTGCCAGCAGCTTAGGAGGGGGGAGCTCCTACGAGCAGTACGTC. Translating it yields CASSLGGGSSYEQYV.

As concerns this clonotype: A read error is possible here, since a much larger clone lies one base away. The chain is built from TRBV2 and TRBJ2-7, with 8 bases aligning to TRBD1. V gave up 6 bases and J gave up 6 bases; unmatched junction bases: 7. CDR1 SNHLY and CDR2 FYNNEI come from the germline V gene. The CDR3 consists of 13 residues. CDR3 nucleotide sequence: TGTGCCAGCAGACGTAGACAGGGGTGCGAGCAGTACGTC. It translates to CASRRRQGCEQYV.

This clonotype was detected many times. The chain carries TRBV5-1 and TRBJ1-1; 8 positions agree with TRBD1. V lost 4 bases, J lost 0 bases, and 5 bases stayed unmatched. CDR1 and CDR2 from the germline V gene are SGHRS and YFSETQ. CDR3 length: 15 residues. The CDR3 DNA is TGCGCCAGCAGCGTGACAGGGGCCTTGAACACTGAAGCTTTCTTT. This gives the protein CASSVTGALNTEAFF.

The DNA for the CDR3 is TGTGCCAGCAGTGTCGGGACTAGCGGTTTTGAGCAGTTCTTC. Protein product: CASSVGTSGFEQFF. The V call is TRBV12-3 or TRBV12-4, the J call TRBJ2-1; TRBD2 matches at 11 bases. The V and J ends lost 5 bases and 9 bases, in that order; junction bases with no gene match: 6. The CDR3 consists of 14 residues.

This clonotype was recorded many times. The V gene is TRBV14, the J gene TRBJ2-3; either TRBD1 or TRBD2 may supply D (5 bases each). V lost 6 bases and J lost 6, with 13 bases in between. Germline V gene lookup returns CDR1 SGHDN and CDR2 FVKESK. The CDR3 is 13 residues long. The CDR3: CASRTSGTDTQYF. The CDR3 coding sequence is TGTGCCAGCAGGACAAGTGGGACGGATACGCAGTATTTT.

This clonotype was observed many times. The rearrangement joins TRBV20-1 to TRBJ2-7; D is uncertain. CDR1 DFQATT and CDR2 SNEGSKA come from the germline V gene (reference sequence). V gave up 1 base and J gave up 5 bases, with 3 bases separating them. The CDR3 contains 10 residues. Here the CDR3 DNA reads TGCAGTGCTAGAGTTGACGAGCAGTACTTC. It encodes CSARVDEQYF.

Remarks on this clonotype: With a much larger clone just one base away, this may be a read error. The gene calls are TRBV7-3 and TRBJ2-2, with D perhaps being TRBD1 or TRBD2 (5 bases each). Germline CDR1 reads SGHTA; CDR2 reads FQGTGA. CDR3 length: 13 amino acids. The CDR3 spells CASSVLGSGALFF. CDR3 nucleotides: TGTGCCAGCAGCGTACTGGGTTCCGGGGCGCTGTTTTTT.

In its sample, this clonotype was seen many times. The rearrangement uses TRBV11-2 and TRBJ2-7; D is unresolved. The CDR3 spans 14 residues. V was shortened by 2 bases and J by 2 bases, with 10 bases between the two germline ends. Germline lookup yields CDR1 SGHAT and CDR2 FQNNGV. This CDR3 reads CASSLYGLAYEQYV. The DNA for the CDR3 is TGTGCCAGCAGCTTATACGGTCTAGCCTACGAGCAGTACGTC.

In its sample, this clonotype was seen many times. V gene TRBV12-5 combines with J gene TRBJ2-1; D gene unclear. CDR3 length: 13 amino acids. Trimming took off 1 base at V and 5 bases at J, with 6 bases between the two ends. Germline values: CDR1 LGHNT, CDR2 FRNRAP. The CDR3 spells CASGLEAHNEQFF. The CDR3 DNA sequence: TGTGCTAGTGGTTTGGAGGCCCACAATGAGCAGTTCTTC.

Remarks on this clonotype: A read error may be the cause here, since a much bigger clone is one base away. This CDR3 fails to terminate in the conserved phenylalanine or tryptophan, so it likely reflects a read error. The V call is TRBV20-1, the J call TRBJ2-7, with a weak D call TRBD1 (6 bases). V was cut by 5 bases and J by 4 bases, with 15 bases left in between. CDR1 is DFQATT and CDR2 is SNEGSKA in the germline V gene (reference sequence). The CDR3 has 13 amino acids. The CDR3 spells CSASLGALYEQYL. The CDR3 coding sequence is TGCAGTGCTTCTCTGGGGGCCTTATACGAGCAGTACCTC.

This clonotype appeared a few times. The chain has TRBV19 and TRBJ1-1; a possible D gene is TRBD1 (5 bases). Trimming pared 0 bases from V and 1 base from J, leaving 18 bases between. Per germline, CDR1 LNHDA and CDR2 SQIVND (reference sequence). The CDR3 runs to 18 residues. The CDR3 protein is CASSIDGSVAGRNTEAFF. As DNA, the CDR3 is TGTGCCAGTAGTATAGATGGGAGTGTGGCGGGACGGAACACTGAAGCTTTCTTT.

This clonotype has more than one count but fewer than ten. V usage is TRBV7-9 and J usage is TRBJ2-5; TRBD2 agrees at 7 bases. This CDR3 has 13 amino acids. After removal of 8 bases from V and 5 bases from J, the junction contained 8 bases not matched to a gene. Looked up from germline, CDR1 is SEHNR and CDR2 is FQNEAQ (reference sequence). This CDR3 is CASSPRERETQYF. The DNA for the CDR3 is TGTGCCAGCTCCCCGCGGGAGAGGGAGACCCAGTACTTC.

This clonotype was found many times. This sequence joins TRBV12-3 or TRBV12-4 and TRBJ1-6, with D possibly matching TRBD1 (6 bases). V was clipped by 5 bases and J by 6 bases, with 14 bases between them. The CDR3 sequence is 15 residues long. The CDR3 sequence is CASSARTVSNSPLHF. CDR3 nucleotide sequence: TGTGCCAGCAGTGCCCGGACAGTGTCTAATTCACCCCTCCACTTT.

This clonotype was seen at least ten times. The gene calls are TRBV6-1 and TRBJ1-1; possible D gene TRBD1, 5 bases. The CDR3 is made up of 13 amino acids. Germline CDR1 and CDR2: MNHNS and SASEGT. V lost 6 bases and J 1 base, leaving 9 bases between the germline ends. The CDR3 region has the DNA TGTGCCAGCAGGACAGCTCAGAACACTGAAGCTTTCTTT. Translating it yields CASRTAQNTEAFF.

This clonotype was observed many times. The chain uses TRBV7-3 and TRBJ2-3; D gene unclear. Trimming cost V 9 bases and J 0 bases, with 10 bases left between them. The V gene's germline CDR1 is SGHTA and CDR2 FQGTGA. The CDR3 runs 13 residues. The CDR3 DNA sequence: TGTGCCAGTTCAGAGCTTAGCACAGATACGCAGTATTTT. Amino acids: CASSELSTDTQYF.